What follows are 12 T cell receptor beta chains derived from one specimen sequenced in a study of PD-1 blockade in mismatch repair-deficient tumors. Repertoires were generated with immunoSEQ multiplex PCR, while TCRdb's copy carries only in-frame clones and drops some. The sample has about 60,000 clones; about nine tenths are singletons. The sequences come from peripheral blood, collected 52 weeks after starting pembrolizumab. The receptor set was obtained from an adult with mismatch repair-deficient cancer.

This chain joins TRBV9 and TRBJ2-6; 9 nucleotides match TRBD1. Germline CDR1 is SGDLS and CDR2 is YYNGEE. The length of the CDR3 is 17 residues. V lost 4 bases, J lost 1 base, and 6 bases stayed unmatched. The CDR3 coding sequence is TGTGCCAGCAGCTCCTGGGACAGGGTTTCTGGGGCCAACGTCCTGACTTTC. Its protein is CASSSWDRVSGANVLTF.

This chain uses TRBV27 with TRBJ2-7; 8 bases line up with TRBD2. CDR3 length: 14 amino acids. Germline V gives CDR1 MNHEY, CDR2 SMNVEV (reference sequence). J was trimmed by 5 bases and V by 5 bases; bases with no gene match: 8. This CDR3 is CASSTGLVAHEQYF. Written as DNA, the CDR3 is TGTGCCAGCAGTACGGGACTAGTCGCCCACGAGCAGTACTTC.

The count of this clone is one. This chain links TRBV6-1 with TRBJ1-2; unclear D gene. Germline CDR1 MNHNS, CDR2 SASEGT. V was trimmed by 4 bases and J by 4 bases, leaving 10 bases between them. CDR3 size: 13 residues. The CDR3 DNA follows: TGTGCCAGCAGTGGACCGACGGTCTATGGCTACACCTTC. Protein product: CASSGPTVYGYTF.

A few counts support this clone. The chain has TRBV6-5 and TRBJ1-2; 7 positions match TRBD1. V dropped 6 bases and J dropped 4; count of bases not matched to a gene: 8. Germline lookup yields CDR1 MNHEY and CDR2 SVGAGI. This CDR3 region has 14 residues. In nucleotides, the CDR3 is TGTGCCAGCAGCCAAAGGGGGCGCGCCTATGGCTACACCTTC. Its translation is CASSQRGRAYGYTF.

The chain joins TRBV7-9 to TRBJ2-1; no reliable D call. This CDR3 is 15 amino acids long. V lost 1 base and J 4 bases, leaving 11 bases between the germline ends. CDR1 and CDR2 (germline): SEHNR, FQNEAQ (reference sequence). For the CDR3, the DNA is TGTGCCAGCAGCTTAGAGGGCCCCGGGTACAATGAGCAGTTCTTC. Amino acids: CASSLEGPGYNEQFF.

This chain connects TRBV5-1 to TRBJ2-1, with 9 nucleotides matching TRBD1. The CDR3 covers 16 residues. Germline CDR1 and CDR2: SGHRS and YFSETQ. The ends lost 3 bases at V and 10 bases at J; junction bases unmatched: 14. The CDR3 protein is CASSSRFRDRALEQFF. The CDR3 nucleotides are TGCGCCAGCAGCTCCAGATTCCGGGACAGGGCCCTCGAGCAGTTCTTC.

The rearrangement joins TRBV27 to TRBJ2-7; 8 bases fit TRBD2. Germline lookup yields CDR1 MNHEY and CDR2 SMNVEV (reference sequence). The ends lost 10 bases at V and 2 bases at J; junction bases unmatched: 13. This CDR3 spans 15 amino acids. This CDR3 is CATAQITSGPYEQYF. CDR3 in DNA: TGTGCCACCGCCCAAATCACTAGCGGACCCTACGAGCAGTACTTC.

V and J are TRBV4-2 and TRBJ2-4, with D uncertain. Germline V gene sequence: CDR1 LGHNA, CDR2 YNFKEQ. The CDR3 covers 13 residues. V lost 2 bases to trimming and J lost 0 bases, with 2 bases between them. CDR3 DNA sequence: TGTGCCAGCAGCCAATTAGCCAAAAACATTCAGTACTTC. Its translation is CASSQLAKNIQYF.

The CDR3 bases are TGTGCCAGCGGACGGAGCCCTAATGAAAAACTGTTTTTT. Its protein is CASGRSPNEKLFF. The V and J genes are TRBV11-2 and TRBJ1-4, with D unresolved. There are 13 residues in the CDR3. Per germline, CDR1 SGHAT and CDR2 FQNNGV. Trimming cost V 8 bases and J 3 bases, with 10 bases left between them.

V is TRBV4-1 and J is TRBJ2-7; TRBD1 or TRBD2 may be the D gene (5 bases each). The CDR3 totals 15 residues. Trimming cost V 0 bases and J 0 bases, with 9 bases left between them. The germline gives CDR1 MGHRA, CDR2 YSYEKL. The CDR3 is CASSQEGRSSYEQYF. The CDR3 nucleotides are TGCGCCAGCAGCCAAGAGGGACGGAGCTCCTACGAGCAGTACTTC.

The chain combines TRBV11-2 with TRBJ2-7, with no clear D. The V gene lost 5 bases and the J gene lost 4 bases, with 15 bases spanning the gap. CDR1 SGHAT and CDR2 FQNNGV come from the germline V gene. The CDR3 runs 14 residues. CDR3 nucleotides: TGTGCCAGCAGCCAGACTGGGCTTCCATACGAGCAGTACTTC. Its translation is CASSQTGLPYEQYF.

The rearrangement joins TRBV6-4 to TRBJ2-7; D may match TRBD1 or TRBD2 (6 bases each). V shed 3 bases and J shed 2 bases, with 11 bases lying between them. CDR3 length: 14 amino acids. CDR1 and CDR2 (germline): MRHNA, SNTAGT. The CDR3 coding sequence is TGTGCCAGCAGTGAGCGGGACATCCCCTACGAGCAGTACTTC. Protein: CASSERDIPYEQYF.